This T cell receptor beta chain was found in a study of identical twins' blood T cells. Study-wide findings and caveats: V gene usage reportedly matched far better within twin pairs than unrelated donors. Each donor's most abundant TCRbeta clonotypes shared more CDR3 sequences with her twin than unrelated donors.

The length of the CDR3 is 14 residues. The germline V gene encodes CDR1 LGHNA and CDR2 YNFKEQ. V was clipped by 5 bases and J by 5 bases, with 14 bases between them. Each CDR3 protein is one row after TCRdb ran MiXCR on the 5' RACE reads. The profile shows a few hundred thousand distinct CDR3 sequences, about 28% of them singletons. This clonotype occurred a few times. Antigen: not known. The V call is TRBV4-2, the J call TRBJ2-3; D assignment may be TRBD1 or TRBD2 (5 bases each). What was sequenced was PBMCs. The TCR comes from a woman aged 18-49 years in good health. In nucleotides, the CDR3 is TGTGCCAGCAGCGTCGGGACGCAACGAGATACGCAGTATTTT. Translated: CASSVGTQRDTQYF.